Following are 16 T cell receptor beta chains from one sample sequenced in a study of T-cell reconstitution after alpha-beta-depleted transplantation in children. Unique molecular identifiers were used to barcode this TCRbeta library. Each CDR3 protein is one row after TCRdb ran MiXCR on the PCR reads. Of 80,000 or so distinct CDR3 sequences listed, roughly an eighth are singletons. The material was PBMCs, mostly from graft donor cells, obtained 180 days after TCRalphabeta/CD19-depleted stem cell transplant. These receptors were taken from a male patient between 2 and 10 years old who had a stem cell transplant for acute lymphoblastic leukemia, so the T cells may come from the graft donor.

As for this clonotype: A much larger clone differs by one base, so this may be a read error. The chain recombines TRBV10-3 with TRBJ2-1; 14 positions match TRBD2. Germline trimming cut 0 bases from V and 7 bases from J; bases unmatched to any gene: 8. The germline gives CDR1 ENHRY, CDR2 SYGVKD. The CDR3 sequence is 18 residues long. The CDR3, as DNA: TGTGCCATCAGTGAGTCCGTGGGACTAGCGGGAGATCGGAATGAGCAGTTCTTC. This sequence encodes CAISESVGLAGDRNEQFF.

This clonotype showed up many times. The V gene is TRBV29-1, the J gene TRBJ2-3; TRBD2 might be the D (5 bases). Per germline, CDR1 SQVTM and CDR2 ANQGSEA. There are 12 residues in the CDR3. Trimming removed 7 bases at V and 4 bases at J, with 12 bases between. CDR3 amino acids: CSGWEIADTQYF. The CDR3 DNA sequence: TGCAGCGGGTGGGAGATAGCAGATACGCAGTATTTT.

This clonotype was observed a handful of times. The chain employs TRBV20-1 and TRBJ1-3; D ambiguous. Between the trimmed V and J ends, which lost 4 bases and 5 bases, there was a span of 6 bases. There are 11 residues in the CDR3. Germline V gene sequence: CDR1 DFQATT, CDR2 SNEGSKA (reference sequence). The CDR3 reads CSATQRNTIYF. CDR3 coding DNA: TGCAGTGCTACCCAGAGAAACACCATATATTTT.

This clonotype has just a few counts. Here the CDR3 DNA reads TGTGCCATCAGTGAGGACACTGGAGAGACCCAGTACTTC. This codes for CAISEDTGETQYF. J is TRBJ2-5 and V is TRBV10-3; no clear D gene. The V end was cut by 2 bases, the J end by 4 bases, with 8 bases between. This CDR3 contains 13 residues. Germline assignment: CDR1 ENHRY and CDR2 SYGVKD.

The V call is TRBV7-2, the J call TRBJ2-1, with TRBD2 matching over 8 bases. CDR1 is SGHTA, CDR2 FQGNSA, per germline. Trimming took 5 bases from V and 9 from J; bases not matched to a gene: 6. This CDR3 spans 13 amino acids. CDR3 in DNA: TGTGCCAGCAGCCCCGGACTAGCTTTTGAGCAGTTCTTC. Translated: CASSPGLAFEQFF. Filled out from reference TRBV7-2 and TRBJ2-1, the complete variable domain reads GAGVSQSPSNKVTEKGKDVELRCDPISGHTALYWYRQSLGQGLEFLIYFQGNSAPDKSGLPSDRFSAERTGGSVSTLTIQRTQQEDSAVYLCASSPGLAFEQFFGPGTRLTVL.

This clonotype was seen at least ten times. For the CDR3, the DNA is TGTGCCAGCAGCGTAAGCGGGGGGGCCGAGTATGAGCAGTTCTTC. Protein product: CASSVSGGAEYEQFF. V usage is TRBV9 and J usage is TRBJ2-1; TRBD2 agrees at 10 bases. The CDR3 length is 15 residues. Germline values: CDR1 SGDLS, CDR2 YYNGEE. V gave up 1 base and J gave up 8 bases; unmatched junction bases: 6.

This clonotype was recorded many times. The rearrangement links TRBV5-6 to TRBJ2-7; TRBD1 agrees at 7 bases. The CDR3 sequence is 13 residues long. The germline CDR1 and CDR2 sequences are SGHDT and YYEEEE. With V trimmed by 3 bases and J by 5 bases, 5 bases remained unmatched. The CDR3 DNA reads TGTGCCAGCAGCTCGCCCAGGGGGAACGAGCAGTACTTC. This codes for CASSSPRGNEQYF.

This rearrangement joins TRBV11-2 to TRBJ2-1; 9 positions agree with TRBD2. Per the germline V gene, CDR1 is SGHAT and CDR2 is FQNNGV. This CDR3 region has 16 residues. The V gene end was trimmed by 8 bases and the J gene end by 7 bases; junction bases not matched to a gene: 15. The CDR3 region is CASGAKRGGAPNEQFF. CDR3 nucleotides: TGTGCCAGCGGCGCAAAGCGCGGGGGGGCCCCGAATGAGCAGTTCTTC.

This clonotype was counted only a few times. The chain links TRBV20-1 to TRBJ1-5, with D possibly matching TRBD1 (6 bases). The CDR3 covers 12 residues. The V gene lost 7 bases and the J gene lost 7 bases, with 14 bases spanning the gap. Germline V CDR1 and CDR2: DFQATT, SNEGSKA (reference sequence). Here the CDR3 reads CSVNQGLQPQHF. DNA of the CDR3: TGCAGTGTAAACCAGGGGTTGCAGCCCCAGCATTTT.

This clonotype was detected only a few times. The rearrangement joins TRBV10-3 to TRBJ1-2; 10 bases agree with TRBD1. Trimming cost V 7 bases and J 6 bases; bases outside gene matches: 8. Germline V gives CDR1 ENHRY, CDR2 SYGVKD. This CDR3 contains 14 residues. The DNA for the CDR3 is TGTGCCATCACTTCATACGGGACAGGGGATGGCTACACCTTC. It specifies CAITSYGTGDGYTF.

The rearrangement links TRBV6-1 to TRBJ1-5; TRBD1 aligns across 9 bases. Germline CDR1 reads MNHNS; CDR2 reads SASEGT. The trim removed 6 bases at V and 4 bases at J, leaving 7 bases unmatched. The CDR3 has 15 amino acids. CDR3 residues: CASRGTGGLNQPQHF. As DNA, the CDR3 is TGTGCCAGCAGAGGCACAGGGGGCTTAAATCAGCCCCAGCATTTT.

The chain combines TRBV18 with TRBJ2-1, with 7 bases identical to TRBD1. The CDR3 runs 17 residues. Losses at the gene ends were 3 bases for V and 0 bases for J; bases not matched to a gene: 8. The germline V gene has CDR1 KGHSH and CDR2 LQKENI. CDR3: CASSPRGGQSSYNEQFF. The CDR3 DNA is TGTGCCAGCTCACCTCGAGGGGGCCAAAGCTCCTACAATGAGCAGTTCTTC.

CDR3 in DNA: TGCAGTGCTAGCGGATATAGCAATCAGCCCCAGCATTTT. It is translated as CSASGYSNQPQHF. V gene TRBV20-1 combines with J gene TRBJ1-5; D uncertain. CDR3 length: 13 residues. CDR1 is DFQATT, CDR2 SNEGSKA, per germline (reference sequence). V was trimmed by 3 bases and J by 0 bases, leaving 6 bases between them.

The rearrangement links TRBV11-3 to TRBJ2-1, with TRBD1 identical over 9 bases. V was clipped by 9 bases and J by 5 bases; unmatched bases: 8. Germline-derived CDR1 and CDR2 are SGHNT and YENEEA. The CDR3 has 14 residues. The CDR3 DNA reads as TGTGCCAGTCAACAGGGGGCAAGTGACAATGAGCAGTTCTTC. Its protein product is CASQQGASDNEQFF.

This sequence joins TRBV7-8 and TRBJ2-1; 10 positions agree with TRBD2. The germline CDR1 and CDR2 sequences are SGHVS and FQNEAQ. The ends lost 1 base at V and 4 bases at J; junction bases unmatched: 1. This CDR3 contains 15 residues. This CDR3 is CASSLGTSGYNEQFF. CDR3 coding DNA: TGTGCCAGCAGCTTAGGGACTAGCGGTTACAATGAGCAGTTCTTC.

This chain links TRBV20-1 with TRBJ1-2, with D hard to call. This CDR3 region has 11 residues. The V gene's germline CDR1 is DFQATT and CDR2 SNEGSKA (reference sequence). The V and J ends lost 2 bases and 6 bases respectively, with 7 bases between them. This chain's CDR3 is CSARRNNGYTF. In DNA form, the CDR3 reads TGCAGTGCTAGAAGAAACAATGGCTACACCTTC.